This record looks at one T cell receptor beta chain sequence and its context. Its antigen is still unknown. The deep-level immunoSEQ assay was used. Using immunoSEQ multiplex PCR, the repertoire was profiled, and TCRdb retains in-frame clones only, with some absent. The sample carries about 2.1 million clones, approximately 94% recorded once. The sample comes from a study of shared clonotypes between healthy human individuals. Study outcomes and limitations: Despite large depth, rarefaction showed incomplete sorted-subset sequencing.

Only CD45RO-negative cells positively selected for CCR7 counted as naive CD8 cells, so terminally differentiated effector memory CD45RA+ cells were excluded. Germline loops: CDR1 SNHLY, CDR2 FYNNEI. The CDR3 consists of 14 residues. V gave up 8 bases and J gave up 0 bases, with 14 bases separating them. The chain has TRBV2 and TRBJ2-7; D might be TRBD1 (6 bases). The sequence came from a man younger than 35 in good health. Some clones in this sample may be carry-over from other donors' samples. The sequencing sample was made of naive CD8+ T cells from PBMCs. The CDR3 region is CASFGQLSSYEQYF. The CDR3 DNA follows: TGTGCCAGCTTTGGACAGTTAAGCTCCTACGAGCAGTACTTC.